This TCR beta chain appears in the sequencing data of a study of blood T cell repertoires in COVID-19. Turning to the study itself: Donors in the United States, Italy and Spain gave samples during acute or convalescent COVID-19. Nucleic acid was either cDNA or gDNA, and it came from T cells, B-cell-depleted T cells, or PBMCs.

The V end lost 5 bases, the J end lost 0 bases, and 8 bases lay between the germline ends. The CDR3 has 14 amino acids. The germline CDR1 and CDR2 sequences are LGHDT and YNNKEL (reference sequence). How the authors handled the data: Estimated nucleated cell counts came from reference gene primer amplification. This table comes from immunoSEQ multiplex PCR, and its TCRdb copy is limited to in-frame clones, with some not included. From that table come the V and J calls and clone size; the DNA was used to work out D and trimming. The table records 25,000 to 35,000 clones, over 90% of them present only once.

The clonotype originates from a human donor in a cohort sampled during active COVID-19. The sample was peripheral blood. This chain links TRBV3-1 (or the pseudogene TRBV3-2) with TRBJ1-5, with unresolved D. The CDR3 DNA reads TGTGCCAGCAGCAGTCAGATTAGCAATCAGCCCCAGCATTTT. Translation gives CASSSQISNQPQHF.